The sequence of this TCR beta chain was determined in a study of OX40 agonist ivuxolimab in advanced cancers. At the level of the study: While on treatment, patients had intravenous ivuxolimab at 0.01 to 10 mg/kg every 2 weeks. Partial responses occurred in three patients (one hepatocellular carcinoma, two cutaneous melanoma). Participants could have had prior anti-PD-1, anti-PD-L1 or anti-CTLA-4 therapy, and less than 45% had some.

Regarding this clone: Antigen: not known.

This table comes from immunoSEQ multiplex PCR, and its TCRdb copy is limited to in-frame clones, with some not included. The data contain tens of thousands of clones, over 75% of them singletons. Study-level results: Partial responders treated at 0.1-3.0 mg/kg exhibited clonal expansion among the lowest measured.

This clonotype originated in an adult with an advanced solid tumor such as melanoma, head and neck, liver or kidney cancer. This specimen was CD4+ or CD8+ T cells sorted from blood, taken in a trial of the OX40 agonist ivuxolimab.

CDR3 in DNA: TGTGCCAGCAGCCGCGCTAGCGGGGGCATCAATGAGCAGTTCTTC. Translating it yields CASSRASGGINEQFF. This chain uses TRBV7-9 with TRBJ2-1, with 10 bases identical to TRBD2. The CDR3 length is 15 residues. Germline CDR1 is SEHNR and CDR2 is FQNEAQ (reference sequence). The V gene end was trimmed by 5 bases and the J gene end by 6 bases; junction bases not matched to a gene: 7.